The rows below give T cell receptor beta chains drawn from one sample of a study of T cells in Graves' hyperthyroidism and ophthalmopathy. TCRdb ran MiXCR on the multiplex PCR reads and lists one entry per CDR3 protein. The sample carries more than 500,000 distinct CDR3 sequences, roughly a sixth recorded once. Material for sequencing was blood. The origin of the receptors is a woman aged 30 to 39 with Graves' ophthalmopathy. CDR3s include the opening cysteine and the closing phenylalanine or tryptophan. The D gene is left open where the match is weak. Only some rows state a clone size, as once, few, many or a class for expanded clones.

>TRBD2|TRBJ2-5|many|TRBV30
CAWSVSGGGLGTQYF
TGTGCCTGGAGTGTATCAGGCGGGGGACTGGGGACCCAGTACTTC
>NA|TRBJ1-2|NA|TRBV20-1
CSARGAGFPGYTF
TGCAGTGCTAGAGGTGCCGGGTTCCCTGGCTACACCTTC
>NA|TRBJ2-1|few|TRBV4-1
CASSFLATYNEQFF
TGCGCCAGCAGCTTCTTAGCTACCTACAATGAGCAGTTCTTC
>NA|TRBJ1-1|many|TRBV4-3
CASSQTGRNTEAFF
TGCGCCAGCAGCCAAACAGGGCGGAACACTGAAGCTTTCTTT
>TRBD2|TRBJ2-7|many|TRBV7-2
CASSQTSGYEQYF
TGTGCCAGCAGCCAAACTAGCGGATACGAGCAGTACTTC
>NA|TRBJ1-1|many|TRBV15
CATSIKLGGTEAFF
TGTGCCACCAGCATCAAACTCGGGGGCACTGAAGCTTTCTTT
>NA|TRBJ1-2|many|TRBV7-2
CASSLDGVSGYTF
TGTGCCAGCAGCTTAGATGGGGTATCTGGCTACACCTTC
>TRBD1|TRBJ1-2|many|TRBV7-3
CASSHTGGNGYTF
TGTGCCAGCAGCCATACAGGGGGTAATGGCTACACCTTC
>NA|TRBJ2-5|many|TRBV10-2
CASSPRGETQYF
TGCGCCAGCAGCCCTAGAGGCGAGACCCAGTACTTC
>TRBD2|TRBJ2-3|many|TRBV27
CASRLFVDASSGSADTQYF
TGTGCCAGCAGGCTATTCGTTGACGCGTCTAGCGGCTCTGCAGATACGCAGTATTTT
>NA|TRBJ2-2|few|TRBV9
CASSPRQDTGELFF
TGTGCCAGCAGCCCAAGACAGGACACCGGGGAGCTGTTTTTT
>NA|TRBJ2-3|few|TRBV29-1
CSVEKGSTDTQYF
TGCAGCGTTGAAAAGGGGAGCACAGATACGCAGTATTTT
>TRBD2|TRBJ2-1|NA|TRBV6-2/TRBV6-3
CASSYVAGGDNEQFF
TGTGCCAGCAGTTACGTTGCGGGAGGGGACAATGAGCAGTTCTTC
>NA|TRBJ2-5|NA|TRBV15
CATSSAFGPYNGEETQYF
TGTGCCACCAGCAGCGCCTTTGGGCCATACAACGGAGAAGAGACCCAGTACTTC
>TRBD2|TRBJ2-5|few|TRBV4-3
CASSQVGSGRAGETQYF
TGCGCCAGCAGCCAAGTGGGTAGCGGGAGGGCCGGGGAGACCCAGTACTTC
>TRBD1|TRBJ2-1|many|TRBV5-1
CASSSGTVGNEQFF
TGCGCCAGCAGCTCCGGGACAGTGGGGAATGAGCAGTTCTTC
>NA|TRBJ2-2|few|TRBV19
CASSMMVTGDTGGLFF
TGTGCCAGTAGTATGATGGTGACAGGTGACACCGGGGGGCTGTTTTTT
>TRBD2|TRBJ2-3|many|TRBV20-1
CSATGTSGKTDTQYF
TGCAGTGCCACTGGGACTAGCGGGAAAACAGATACGCAGTATTTT
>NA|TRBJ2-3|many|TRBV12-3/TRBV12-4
CASSFRTESTDTQYF
TGTGCCAGCAGTTTTAGGACAGAGAGCACAGATACGCAGTATTTT
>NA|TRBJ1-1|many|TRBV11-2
CASSSWTHTEAFF
TGTGCCAGCAGCTCGTGGACACATACAGAAGCTTTCTTT
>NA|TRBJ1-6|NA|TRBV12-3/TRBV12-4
CASSPPPEAFADSPLHF
TGTGCCAGCAGCCCTCCGCCGGAGGCATTCGCCGATTCACCCCTCCACTTT
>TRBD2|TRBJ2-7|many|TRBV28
CASSLYLGTSWDEQYF
TGTGCCAGCAGTTTATACCTCGGGACTAGCTGGGACGAGCAGTACTTC
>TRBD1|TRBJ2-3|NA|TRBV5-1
CASSQEITGGTDTQYF
TGCGCCAGCAGCCAAGAAATAACAGGGGGCACAGATACGCAGTATTTT
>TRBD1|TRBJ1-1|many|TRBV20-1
CSASDRVHTEAFF
TGCAGTGCGTCTGACAGGGTTCACACTGAAGCTTTCTTT
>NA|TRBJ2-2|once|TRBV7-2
CASSLSHRGTQAGELFF
TGTGCCAGCAGCTTATCCCACCGGGGGACCCAGGCTGGGGAGCTGTTTTTT
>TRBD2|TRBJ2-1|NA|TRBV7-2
CPSRPTSGSYNEQFF
TGTCCCAGCAGACCCACTAGCGGGAGTTACAATGAGCAGTTCTTC
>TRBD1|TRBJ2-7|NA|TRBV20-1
CSARPLRGLVYEQYF
TGCAGTGCTAGACCCCTAAGGGGGCTCGTCTACGAGCAGTACTTC
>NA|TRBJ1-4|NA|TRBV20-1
CSARNRNNEKLFF
TGCAGTGCTAGGAACAGGAATAATGAAAAACTGTTTTTT
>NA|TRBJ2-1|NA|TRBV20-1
CSAAPSNSYNEQFF
TGCAGTGCTGCCCCCTCGAACTCCTACAATGAGCAGTTCTTC
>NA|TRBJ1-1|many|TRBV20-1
CSARDPTTYEAFF
TGCAGTGCTAGAGATCCTACGACATATGAAGCTTTCTTT
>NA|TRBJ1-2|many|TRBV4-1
CASSQDIPSTRAFYGYTF
TGCGCCAGCAGCCAAGATATACCCTCGACCAGGGCCTTCTATGGCTACACCTTC
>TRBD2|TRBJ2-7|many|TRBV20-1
CSARDQAGDSYEQYF
TGCAGTGCTAGAGATCAAGCGGGGGATTCCTACGAGCAGTACTTC
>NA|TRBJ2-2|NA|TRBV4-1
CASSQKGNTGELFF
TGCGCCAGCAGCCAGAAGGGGAACACCGGGGAGCTGTTTTTT
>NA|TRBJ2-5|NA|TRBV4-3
CASSRGAGRIQETQYF
TGCGCCAGCAGCCGGGGGGCGGGACGTATCCAAGAGACCCAGTACTTC
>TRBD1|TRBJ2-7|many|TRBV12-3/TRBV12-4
CASSSTLGTGVHEQYF
TGTGCCAGCAGTTCAACCCTTGGGACAGGCGTCCACGAGCAGTACTTC
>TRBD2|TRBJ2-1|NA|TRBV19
CASMVRTSGRNEQFF
TGTGCCAGTATGGTCAGGACTAGCGGGAGAAATGAGCAGTTCTTC
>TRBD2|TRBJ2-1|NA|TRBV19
CASTMTSGPYNEQFF
TGTGCCAGTACTATGACTAGCGGACCGTACAATGAGCAGTTCTTC
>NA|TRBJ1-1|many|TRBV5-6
CASSWGNTAEAFF
TGTGCCAGCAGCTGGGGCAATACGGCTGAAGCTTTCTTT
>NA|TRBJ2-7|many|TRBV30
CAWSSSAEQYF
TGTGCCTGGAGTTCGAGCGCCGAGCAGTACTTC
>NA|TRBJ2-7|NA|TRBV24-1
CATSDPGISYEQYF
TGTGCCACCAGTGACCCAGGGATCTCCTACGAGCAGTACTTC
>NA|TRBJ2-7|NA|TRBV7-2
CASSLAGKTSYEQYF
TGTGCCAGCAGCTTAGCGGGGAAGACCTCCTACGAGCAGTACTTC
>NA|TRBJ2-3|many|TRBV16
CASSPRRDTQYF
TGTGCCAGCAGCCCTCGCCGCGATACGCAGTATTTT